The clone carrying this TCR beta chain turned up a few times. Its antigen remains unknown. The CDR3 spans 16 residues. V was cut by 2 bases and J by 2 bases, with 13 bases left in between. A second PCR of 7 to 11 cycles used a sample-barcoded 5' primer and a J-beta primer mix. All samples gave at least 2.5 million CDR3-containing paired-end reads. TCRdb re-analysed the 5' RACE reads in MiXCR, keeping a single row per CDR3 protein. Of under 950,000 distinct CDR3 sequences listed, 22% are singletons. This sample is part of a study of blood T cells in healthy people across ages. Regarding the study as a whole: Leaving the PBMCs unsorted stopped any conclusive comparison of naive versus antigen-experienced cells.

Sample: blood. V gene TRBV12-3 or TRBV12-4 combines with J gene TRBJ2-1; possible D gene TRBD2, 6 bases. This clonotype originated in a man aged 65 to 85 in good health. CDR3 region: CASSLSGSGAYNEQFF. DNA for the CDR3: TGTGCCAGCAGTTTATCAGGTAGCGGCGCCTACAATGAGCAGTTCTTC.